This T cell receptor (beta chain) stems from a study of shared clonotypes between healthy human individuals. Study-wide context: CD4 naive cells filled three plates per donor, CD4 memory three, CD8 naive two and CD8 memory one.

Sequencing used immunoSEQ multiplex PCR; TCRdb keeps in-frame clones, though not all of them. The sample yields some 2,100,000 clones, about 92% seen once. The length of the CDR3 is 14 residues. The germline V gene has CDR1 SGHDN and CDR2 FVKESK. Trimming left V 5 bases short and J 12 bases short, with 20 bases between. Positively selected for CCR7, the CD45RO-negative cells used as naive CD8 cells excluded terminally differentiated effector memory CD45RA+ cells. The genes are TRBV14 and TRBJ2-1; D unresolved. This TCR derives from a man aged 18 to 30 in good health. Some clones in this sample may be carry-over from other donors' samples. The sample was naive CD8+ T cells from PBMCs. This CDR3 is CASSYTGPAGPQFF. For the CDR3, the DNA is TGTGCCAGCAGCTACACTGGACCAGCCGGACCGCAGTTCTTC. Variable domain in full (rest from reference TRBV14 and TRBJ2-1): EAGVTQFPSHSVIEKGQTVTLRCDPISGHDNLYWYRRVMGKEIKFLLHFVKESKQDESGMPNNRFLAERTGGTYSTLKVQPAELEDSGVYFCASSYTGPAGPQFFGPGTRLTVL.